This T cell receptor beta chain was profiled in a study of cytomegalovirus exposure and HLA in healthy donors. J lost 6 bases, V lost 0 bases, and 2 bases had no gene match. Germline V gives CDR1 SGHTS, CDR2 YDEGEE. The CDR3 sequence is 13 residues long. The assay was immunoSEQ multiplex PCR, and TCRdb's table has in-frame clones only and misses some. This table has about 180,000 clones, approximately 90% appearing once. Regarding this clone: The antigen is undetermined.

Study-wide results and caveats: In a later analysis, first-cohort TCR clusters were found to tend to co-occur in the approximately 120 validation repertoires. Most TCR sequences were seen very rarely across donors, but some public TCRs occurred in many.

The receptor comes from a woman in her 30s in good health and CMV-seronegative. Sequenced: PBMCs. This chain connects TRBV5-8 to TRBJ1-1; TRBD1 agrees at 7 bases. This CDR3 is CASSLGDSPEAFF. DNA for the CDR3: TGTGCCAGCAGCTTGGGGGACAGCCCTGAAGCTTTCTTT. Using reference TRBV5-8 and TRBJ1-1 for the parts outside the CDR3, the full variable domain is EAGVTQSPTHLIKTRGQQATLRCSPISGHTSVYWYQQALGLGLQFLLWYDEGEERNRGNFPPRFSGRQFPNYSSELNVNALELEDSALYLCASSLGDSPEAFFGQGTRLTVV.